What follows is one TCR beta chain and its context. This CDR3 comprises 15 residues. Germline V gives CDR1 LGHNA, CDR2 YNFKEQ. Deletions cut 1 base from V and 4 bases from J, with 14 bases between. Sequenced by immunoSEQ multiplex PCR; TCRdb stores in-frame clones only, minus some. The table includes roughly 660,000 clones, over 75% detected once. The data originate from a study of shared T cell receptors in the human thymus. This sample also belongs to another study, concerning human thymus T cells. From that report: Healthy Finnish infants undergoing corrective surgery for congenital heart defects were the donors. Corrective heart surgery yielded resections, and these provided the thymus tissue. There appeared to be biased usage of V and J genes in thymic and blood repertoires. Overlap was high between thymic repertoires from unrelated individuals, as reported in related research.

Source material: thymocytes. This TCR was recovered from a boy less than two years old with a congenital heart defect. The genes are TRBV4-2 and TRBJ2-7, with D perhaps TRBD1 (5 bases). The CDR3 region is CASSQGGQGFYEQYF. In DNA, the CDR3 is TGTGCCAGCAGCCAAGGAGGACAAGGCTTTTACGAGCAGTACTTC.